This T cell receptor beta chain was obtained from a study of cytomegalovirus exposure and HLA in healthy donors. Study as a whole: A prior study identified just under 120 million unique TCR beta sequences from roughly 180 million T cells. Genotyping of nearly 400 donors showed that approximately 83% belonged to the Caucasian-associated ancestry cluster.

Study observations and caveats: Prediction of most subjects' HLA-A and HLA-B alleles by TCR beta sequences was reportedly accurate. Analysis was performed later, and it showed HLA-associated TCR beta chains to be more clonally expanded than equally common others.

About this clone itself: The antigen is unknown.

V was cut by 0 bases and J by 4 bases, with 10 bases left in between. There are 15 residues in the CDR3. The V gene's germline CDR1 is MGHRA and CDR2 YSYEKL. With 60 Vbeta and 13 Jbeta primers, the PCR was carried out. Sequencing used immunoSEQ multiplex PCR; TCRdb keeps in-frame clones, though not all of them. The sample records 130,000 to 150,000 clones, about 74% being singletons. The source is a man in his late teens or twenties in good health and CMV-seropositive. Material: PBMCs. The chain carries TRBV4-1 and TRBJ2-4; D is perhaps TRBD2 (5 bases). The CDR3 DNA sequence: TGCGCCAGCAGCCAAGACCTAGCACTAAAAAACATTCAGTACTTC. The encoded protein is CASSQDLALKNIQYF.